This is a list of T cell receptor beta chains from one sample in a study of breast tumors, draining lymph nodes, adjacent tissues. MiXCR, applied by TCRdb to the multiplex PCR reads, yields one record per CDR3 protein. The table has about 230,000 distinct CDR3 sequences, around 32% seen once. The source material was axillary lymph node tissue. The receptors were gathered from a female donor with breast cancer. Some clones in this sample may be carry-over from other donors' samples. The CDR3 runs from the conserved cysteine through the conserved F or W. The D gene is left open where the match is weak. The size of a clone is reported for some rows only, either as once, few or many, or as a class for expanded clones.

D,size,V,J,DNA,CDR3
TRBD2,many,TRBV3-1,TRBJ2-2,TGTGCCAGCAGCCAAGTCAGACTAGCGGGAACCGGGGAGCTGTTTTTT,CASSQVRLAGTGELFF
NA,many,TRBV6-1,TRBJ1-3,TGTGCCACCGGGGCAGGACTATCCTCTGGAAACACCATATATTTT,CATGAGLSSGNTIYF
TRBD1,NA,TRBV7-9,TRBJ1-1,TGTGCCAGCAGCCCTCGTATTACAGGGGACGGATCTGAAGCTTTCTTT,CASSPRITGDGSEAFF
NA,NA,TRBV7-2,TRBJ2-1,TGTGCCAGCAGCTTAAGTAGTAGTGTAGATCTTCGGGGGAGAAGGAGTAATGAGCAGTTCTTC,CASSLSSSVDLRGRRSNEQFF
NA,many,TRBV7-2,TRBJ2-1,TGTGCCAGCAGCTTAGCCGGGACGATTAAGCAGTTCTTC,CASSLAGTIKQFF
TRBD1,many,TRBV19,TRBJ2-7,TGTGCCAGTAGTATTAACAGGGGACACGAGCAGTACTTC,CASSINRGHEQYF
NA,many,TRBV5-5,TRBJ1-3,TGTGCCAGCAGCGCCACAGGGCGAAACACCATATATTTT,CASSATGRNTIYF
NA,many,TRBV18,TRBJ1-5,TGTGCCAGCTCATCCCGACAGCCGAATCAGCCCCAGCATTTT,CASSSRQPNQPQHF
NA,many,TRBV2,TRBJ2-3,TGTGCCAGCAGTGAATCGGACACGGCGTATTTT,CASSESDTAYF
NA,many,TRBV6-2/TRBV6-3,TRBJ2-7,TGTGCCAGCAGTCCAGAGGCGGGAGAGCAGTACTTC,CASSPEAGEQYF
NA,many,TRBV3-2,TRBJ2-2,TGTGCCAGCAGCCAACCTAGCGGGTACACCCCGAACACCGGGGAGCTGTTTTTT,CASSQPSGYTPNTGELFF
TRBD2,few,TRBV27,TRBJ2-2,TGTGCCAGCAGTTATAGGGCTAGCGGTAAGAAAAAGAACACCGGGGAGCTGTTTTTT,CASSYRASGKKKNTGELFF
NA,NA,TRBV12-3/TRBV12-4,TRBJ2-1,TGTGCCAGCAGTGGGACCCGGGGCAATGAGCAGTTCTTC,CASSGTRGNEQFF
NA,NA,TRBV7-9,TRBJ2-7,TGTGCCAGCAGCTCGGACCTAGACGAGCAGTACTTC,CASSSDLDEQYF
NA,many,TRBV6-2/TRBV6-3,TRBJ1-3,TGTGCCAGCATGCGATCCCGGGCTGGAAACACCATATATTTT,CASMRSRAGNTIYF
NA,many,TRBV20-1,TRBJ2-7,TGCAGTGCACGCCACTCCTACGAGCAGTACTTC,CSARHSYEQYF
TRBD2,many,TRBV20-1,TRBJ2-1,TGCAGTGCAAATATGTTCGGGACTAGCGAGTACAATGAGCAGTTCTTC,CSANMFGTSEYNEQFF
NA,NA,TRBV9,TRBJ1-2,TGTGCCAGCAGCCCGTCGAGGGGGATCTCTGGAAACACCTTC,CASSPSRGISGNTF
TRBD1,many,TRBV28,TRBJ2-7,TGTGCCAGCAGTTACCCCCGGGGGACAGGGAGGGACGAGCAGTACTTC,CASSYPRGTGRDEQYF
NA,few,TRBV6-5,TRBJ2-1,TGTGCCAGCAGTCACTCGGAGGGAAGGTACAATGAGCAGTTCTTC,CASSHSEGRYNEQFF
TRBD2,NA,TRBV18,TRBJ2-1,TGTGCCAGCTCGAAACTAGCGGGACCTTACAATGAGCAGTTCTTC,CASSKLAGPYNEQFF
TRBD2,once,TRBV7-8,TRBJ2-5,TGTGCCAGCAGCATGGGACTAGCGGGGCTCGGGGGCCGTGACCAAGAGACCCAGTACTTC,CASSMGLAGLGGRDQETQYF
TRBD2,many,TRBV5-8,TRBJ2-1,TGTGCCAGCAGCCTGGGACTACCTAGCAATGAGCAGTTCTTC,CASSLGLPSNEQFF
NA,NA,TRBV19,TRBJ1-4,TGTGCCAGGAGGGAAGGACGGATTAATGAAAAACTGTTTTTT,CARREGRINEKLFF
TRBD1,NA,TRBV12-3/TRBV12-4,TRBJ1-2,TGTGCCAGCAGTCGTCAGGGGGCTGGAAACACCTTC,CASSRQGAGNTF
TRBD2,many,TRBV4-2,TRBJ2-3,TGTGCCAGCAGCCAAGATCAGGGCGGGGGGCGCACAGATACGCAGTATTTT,CASSQDQGGGRTDTQYF
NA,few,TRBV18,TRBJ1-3,TGTGCCAGCTCACCACCGGGCCACGGAACTGGAAACACCATATATTTT,CASSPPGHGTGNTIYF
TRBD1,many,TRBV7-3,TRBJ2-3,TGTGCCAGCAGCCCTCCGACAGGGGCGGTAGATACGCAGTATTTT,CASSPPTGAVDTQYF